One and the same sample provided the 13 T cell receptor beta chains below, sequenced in a study of shared clonotypes between healthy human individuals. Sequencing used immunoSEQ multiplex PCR; TCRdb keeps in-frame clones, though not all of them. In the table there are about 510,000 clones, about 96% of which are singletons. Material: naive CD4+ T cells sorted from blood. Described subset: CD45RA+ positively selected. These receptors all stem from a woman aged 30 to 39 in good health.

Notes on this clone: Other DNA sequences in this sample translate to the same CDR3. The genes are TRBV5-1 and TRBJ2-6, with 9 bases lining up with TRBD2. There are 19 residues in the CDR3. Germline-derived CDR1 and CDR2 are SGHRS and YFSETQ. V was pared by 1 base and J by 0 bases, with 8 bases of the junction left unmatched. The DNA of the CDR3 is TGCGCCAGCAGCTTGTTGTTTCTAGCGGGGAGCTCTGGGGCCAACGTCCTGACTTTC. This translates into CASSLLFLAGSSGANVLTF.

This chain connects TRBV19 to TRBJ2-3; no definite D call. CDR3 length: 13 amino acids. Germline CDR1 and CDR2: LNHDA and SQIVND (reference sequence). Trimming shortened V by 2 bases and J by 6 bases, and 9 bases separated the two germline ends. The CDR3 protein is CASSIPGADTQYF. The DNA of the CDR3 is TGTGCCAGTAGTATACCCGGCGCGGATACGCAGTATTTT.

V and J are TRBV4-2 and TRBJ2-7, with D possibly TRBD1 on 6 matching bases. V was shortened by 3 bases and J by 2 bases, with 11 bases between the two germline ends. Germline assignment: CDR1 LGHNA and CDR2 YNFKEQ. The CDR3 is 14 amino acids. CDR3 amino acids: CASSHQTGPYEQYF. The CDR3, as DNA: TGTGCCAGCAGCCACCAGACAGGCCCCTACGAGCAGTACTTC.

The chain has TRBV9 and TRBJ2-7, with 12 bases that match TRBD2. J was trimmed by 5 bases and V by 3 bases; bases with no gene match: 3. Per germline, CDR1 SGDLS and CDR2 YYNGEE. The CDR3 covers 14 residues. CDR3 sequence: CASSGLAGDHEQYF. The CDR3 DNA is TGTGCCAGCAGCGGACTAGCGGGAGACCACGAGCAGTACTTC.

The rearrangement joins TRBV6-1 to TRBJ2-3; no clear D. Trimming stripped 8 bases from V and 9 bases from J, with 9 bases between. Germline V gene data show CDR1 as MNHNS and CDR2 as SASEGT. The length of the CDR3 is 10 residues. Here the CDR3 reads CASSTGTQYF. The CDR3, as DNA: TGTGCCAGCTCGACTGGAACGCAGTATTTT.

The V and J genes are TRBV4-1 and TRBJ1-4; TRBD1 aligns across 9 bases. This CDR3 is 15 amino acids long. The germline CDR1 and CDR2 sequences are MGHRA and YSYEKL. J gave up 4 bases and V 3 bases, and 3 bases lay outside the gene matches. DNA of the CDR3: TGCGCCAGCAGCCACCCGGGACAGGGTAATGAAAAACTGTTTTTT. This encodes CASSHPGQGNEKLFF.

This chain links TRBV27 with TRBJ2-5, with 11 bases that match TRBD2. CDR3 length: 17 residues. V gave up 4 bases and J gave up 5 bases; unmatched junction bases: 12. Germline V CDR1 and CDR2: MNHEY, SMNVEV (reference sequence). This CDR3 is CASSSLAGVSGGETQYF. In DNA, the CDR3 is TGTGCCAGCAGTTCACTAGCGGGAGTGAGTGGTGGGGAGACCCAGTACTTC.

This clone was counted only a few times. J is TRBJ1-1 and V is TRBV4-1; the D is unclear. The germline V gene encodes CDR1 MGHRA and CDR2 YSYEKL. Trimming took off 0 bases at V and 11 bases at J, with 7 bases between the two ends. The CDR3 consists of 11 residues. CDR3 sequence (DNA): TGCGCCAGCAGCCAAGAAAGGAGGGCTTTCTTT. Translating it yields CASSQERRAFF.

The chain recombines TRBV28 with TRBJ2-7; D is uncertain. V was pared by 4 bases and J by 7 bases, with 5 bases between. The CDR3 sequence is 10 residues long. Germline assignment: CDR1 MDHEN and CDR2 SYDVKM. CDR3 sequence reads: CASSSWEQYF. The CDR3 DNA sequence: TGTGCCAGCAGTTCGTGGGAGCAGTACTTC.

The V and J genes are TRBV9 and TRBJ2-5; a weak D match, TRBD2 (7 bases). The V gene's germline CDR1 is SGDLS and CDR2 YYNGEE. Trimming removed 0 bases at V and 5 bases at J, with 14 bases between. This CDR3 spans 15 amino acids. The chain's CDR3 is CASSVGGGARETQYF. The CDR3 DNA is TGTGCCAGCAGCGTAGGTGGGGGGGCAAGGGAGACCCAGTACTTC.

J is TRBJ2-7 and V is TRBV28; perhaps TRBD2 as D (5 bases). The CDR3 extends over 14 amino acids. Germline CDR1 reads MDHEN; CDR2 reads SYDVKM. Trimming took 5 bases from V and 4 from J, leaving 15 bases between them. The CDR3 protein is CASSALGGRYEQYF. CDR3 DNA sequence: TGTGCCAGCAGTGCCCTAGGAGGACGGTACGAGCAGTACTTC. Supplemented by reference TRBV28 and TRBJ2-7, the full variable domain reads DVKVTQSSRYLVKRTGEKVFLECVQDMDHENMFWYRQDPGLGLRLIYFSYDVKMKEKGDIPEGYSVSREKKERFSLILESASTNQTSMYLCASSALGGRYEQYFGPGTRLTVT.

The chain recombines TRBV30 with TRBJ2-5; no clear D gene. The CDR3 covers 13 residues. V shed 3 bases and J shed 1 base, with 9 bases lying between them. CDR1 GTSNPN and CDR2 SVGIG come from the germline V gene (reference sequence). CDR3 in amino acids: CAWSIGPQETQYF. In DNA, the CDR3 is TGTGCCTGGAGCATAGGACCCCAAGAGACCCAGTACTTC.

Here the CDR3 reads CASRRERESYEQYF. CDR3 sequence (DNA): TGTGCCAGCAGGAGGGAGCGGGAGTCGTACGAGCAGTACTTC. The V gene is TRBV2, the J gene TRBJ2-7, with 8 bases lining up with TRBD2. Looked up from germline, CDR1 is SNHLY and CDR2 is FYNNEI. Trimming at V came to 6 bases and at J to 4 bases, leaving 8 bases not matched to a gene. The CDR3 runs to 14 residues.